This T cell receptor (beta chain) emerged from a study of blood T cells in healthy people across ages. Broader study findings: TCR beta diversity correlated strongly with naive T cell percentage. The long-lived group displayed more naive CD4+ cells, plus higher diversity, than the aged donors did.

Of note for this clonotype: The antigen remains unidentified.

With a J-beta primer mix and a sample-barcoded 5' primer, a second PCR ran roughly 6 to 12 cycles. Carrying 12 random nucleotides, a template-switch adaptor labeled each individual cDNA molecule. From the 5' RACE reads, TCRdb called clonotypes with MiXCR, one entry per CDR3 protein. The profile covers about 720,000 distinct CDR3 sequences, with 22% appearing a single time and roughly a fifth taken by the ten largest. CDR3 length equals 13 residues. Trimming cost V 4 bases and J 3 bases, with 12 bases left between them. In germline, CDR1 is GTSNPN, CDR2 SVGIG (reference sequence). The sequence was collected from a man between 65 and 85 years old in good health. What was sequenced was blood. V gene TRBV30 combines with J gene TRBJ1-1; D is unclear. CDR3 in amino acids: CAWTRREDTEAFF. CDR3 DNA sequence: TGTGCCTGGACCCGGAGGGAGGACACTGAAGCTTTCTTT.